The 25 T cell receptor beta chains below were found in one sample sequenced in a study of blood T cell repertoires in COVID-19. Libraries were prepared by immunoSEQ multiplex PCR; TCRdb keeps only in-frame clonotypes and omits some of them. The sample lists about 340,000 clones; 90% to 95% were seen once. Source material: peripheral blood. The receptor source for this set is a woman aged 18-35 years who had recovered from COVID-19.

This clone was counted only a few times. The chain employs TRBV6-1 and TRBJ1-4, with 8 bases that match TRBD1. Unmatched junction bases numbered 7, after V lost 3 bases and J lost 7 bases. The CDR3 consists of 15 residues. In germline, CDR1 is MNHNS, CDR2 SASEGT. The CDR3 is CASSDGAGGSEKLFF. The CDR3 DNA is TGTGCCAGCAGTGATGGGGCAGGGGGCAGTGAAAAACTGTTTTTT.

This clone was detected only a few times. The CDR3 sequence: CARSPDRALYNEQFF. In DNA, the CDR3 is TGTGCCAGAAGCCCTGACAGGGCTCTCTACAATGAGCAGTTCTTC. The V call is TRBV5-3, the J call TRBJ2-1, with TRBD1 matching 7 bases. TRBV5-3 is an ORF, with its function uncertain. The length of the CDR3 is 15 residues. V lost 4 bases, J lost 3 bases, and 7 bases stayed unmatched.

As for this clone: A much larger clone sits a single nucleotide away, making a read error possible. The sample contains more than one DNA sequence encoding this CDR3. The chain uses TRBV29-1 and TRBJ1-2, with 9 bases lining up with TRBD1. Germline CDR1 reads SQVTM; CDR2 reads ANQGSEA. This CDR3 region has 13 residues. The CDR3 region is CSVQQGANYGYTF. The CDR3 nucleotides read TGCAGCGTTCAACAGGGGGCTAACTATGGCTACACTTTC.

This chain joins TRBV19 and TRBJ1-2; D is perhaps TRBD1 (5 bases). CDR3 size: 14 residues. CDR1 LNHDA and CDR2 SQIVND come from the germline V gene (reference sequence). V lost 3 bases to trimming and J lost 4 bases, with 12 bases between them. Here the CDR3 reads CASSISGGPYGYTF. The CDR3 DNA reads TGTGCCAGTAGTATTTCCGGGGGTCCCTATGGCTACACCTTC.

The rearrangement links TRBV11-3 to TRBJ2-5; TRBD1 matches at 8 bases. The CDR3 runs 15 residues. CDR1 is SGHNT, CDR2 YENEEA, per germline. V dropped 2 bases and J dropped 4; count of bases not matched to a gene: 6. CDR3 bases: TGTGCCAGCAGCTTAAGGACAGGGCCAATAGAGACCCAGTACTTC. Encoded protein: CASSLRTGPIETQYF.

The chain couples TRBV6-2 or TRBV6-3 to TRBJ2-7, with 10 bases fitting TRBD2. Germline V gives CDR1 MNHEY, CDR2 SVGEGT. Unmatched junction bases numbered 8, after V lost 3 bases and J lost 6 bases. The CDR3 has 15 amino acids. The DNA for the CDR3 is TGTGCCAGCAGTTATGGGCTAGCGGGAGCGGGCGAGCAGTACGTC. Its protein is CASSYGLAGAGEQYV.

The gene calls are TRBV2 and TRBJ1-6; a weak D match, TRBD1 (5 bases). This CDR3 comprises 15 residues. The ends were cut back, 3 bases at V and 9 bases at J, with 15 bases in the middle. CDR1 and CDR2 (germline): SNHLY, FYNNEI. CDR3 DNA: TGTGCCAGCAGTGACCGGGACGGGGGAGGTTCACCCCTCCACTTT. It codes for CASSDRDGGGSPLHF.

Notes on this clone: At the DNA level, this CDR3 is encoded by other sequences in the same sample as well. The V gene is TRBV19, the J gene TRBJ1-5; no clear D gene. V shed 2 bases and J shed 2 bases, with 7 bases lying between them. The CDR3 extends over 14 amino acids. CDR1 is LNHDA and CDR2 is SQIVND in the germline V gene (reference sequence). This CDR3 reads CASSIRGGNQPQHF. CDR3 DNA: TGTGCCAGTAGTATACGCGGGGGCAATCAGCCCCAGCATTTT.

The V gene is TRBV5-1, the J gene TRBJ2-3; 8 bases map to TRBD2. Germline V gene data show CDR1 as SGHRS and CDR2 as YFSETQ. The CDR3 is 17 amino acids. Trimming at V came to 0 bases and at J to 2 bases, leaving 8 bases not matched to a gene. The CDR3, as DNA: TGCGCCAGCAGCTTGGGGACTAGCCATAAGGACACAGATACGCAGTATTTT. Its protein product is CASSLGTSHKDTDTQYF.

This clone has only one observation. The chain recombines TRBV2 with TRBJ1-2, with 7 bases fitting TRBD1. V lost 3 bases and J lost 2; bases outside the gene matches: 12. CDR3 size: 17 residues. Germline V gene sequence: CDR1 SNHLY, CDR2 FYNNEI. This CDR3 reads CASSDIYEGTVNYGYTF. In nucleotides, the CDR3 is TGTGCCAGCAGTGATATATACGAGGGGACAGTCAACTATGGCTACACCTTC. Full variable domain (rest looked up from reference TRBV2 and TRBJ1-2): EPEVTQTPSHQVTQMGQEVILRCVPISNHLYFYWYRQILGQKVEFLVSFYNNEISEKSEIFDDQFSVERPDGSNFTLKIRSTKLEDSAMYFCASSDIYEGTVNYGYTFGSGTRLTVV.

Here the CDR3 reads CASSRPGGFNYGYTF. CDR3 DNA sequence: TGTGCCAGTAGTCGACCAGGGGGCTTTAACTATGGCTACACCTTC. The chain couples TRBV19 to TRBJ1-2, with TRBD1 matching over 8 bases. The CDR3 is made up of 15 amino acids. With 5 bases clipped from V and 1 base from J, the junction kept 6 bases outside the gene matches. Germline-derived CDR1 and CDR2 are LNHDA and SQIVND (reference sequence).

The chain couples TRBV20-1 to TRBJ2-3; 7 bases agree with TRBD2. Germline-derived CDR1 and CDR2 are DFQATT and SNEGSKA (reference sequence). This CDR3 spans 15 amino acids. V dropped 5 bases and J dropped 5; count of bases not matched to a gene: 13. The CDR3: CSAGGGGSGGDTQYF. Written as DNA, the CDR3 is TGCAGTGCTGGTGGCGGCGGGAGTGGTGGAGATACGCAGTATTTT.

This sequence joins TRBV24-1 and TRBJ2-2; TRBD2 aligns across 9 bases. With V trimmed by 6 bases and J by 3 bases, 4 bases remained unmatched. Germline CDR1 and CDR2: KGHDR and SFDVKD. This CDR3 contains 15 residues. For the CDR3, the DNA is TGTGCCACCAGTTTAGCGGGAGAGGACACCGGGGAGCTGTTTTTT. The encoded protein is CATSLAGEDTGELFF.

The V gene is TRBV7-2, the J gene TRBJ1-2; 9 positions match TRBD1. Trimming removed 5 bases from V and 4 bases from J; junction bases left unmatched: 11. Per the germline V gene, CDR1 is SGHTA and CDR2 is FQGNSA. CDR3 length: 16 residues. In DNA form, the CDR3 reads TGTGCCAGCAGCAGCCGACAGGGGGTCTTGGGCTATGGCTACACCTTC. Translation gives CASSSRQGVLGYGYTF.

The V gene is TRBV28, the J gene TRBJ1-4; 8 bases align to TRBD1. CDR1 is MDHEN, CDR2 SYDVKM, per germline. The CDR3 covers 16 residues. V dropped 1 base and J dropped 4; count of bases not matched to a gene: 5. The CDR3 region is CASSLSRGQINEKLFF. CDR3 in DNA: TGTGCCAGCAGTTTATCCAGGGGGCAGATTAATGAAAAACTGTTTTTT. Supplemented by reference TRBV28 and TRBJ1-4, the full variable domain reads DVKVTQSSRYLVKRTGEKVFLECVQDMDHENMFWYRQDPGLGLRLIYFSYDVKMKEKGDIPEGYSVSREKKERFSLILESASTNQTSMYLCASSLSRGQINEKLFFGSGTQLSVL.

The rearrangement uses TRBV6-2 or TRBV6-3 and TRBJ2-1; TRBD2 matches 11 bases. CDR3 length: 15 residues. Germline CDR1 is MNHEY and CDR2 is SVGEGT. J lost 3 bases, V lost 6 bases, and 4 bases had no gene match. The CDR3 DNA sequence: TGTGCCAGCAGCCGACTAGCGGGGAACTACAATGAGCAGTTCTTC. Encoded protein: CASSRLAGNYNEQFF.

Worth noting for this clone: The identical CDR3 is also encoded by other nucleotide sequences in the sample. V gene TRBV19 combines with J gene TRBJ2-2; the match to TRBD1 covers 7 bases. CDR1 LNHDA and CDR2 SQIVND come from the germline V gene (reference sequence). The CDR3 extends over 14 amino acids. With 3 bases clipped from V and 4 bases from J, the junction kept 2 bases outside the gene matches. CDR3 sequence (DNA): TGTGCCAGTAGTATCGGGACAGCCACCGGGGAGCTGTTTTTT. Translating it yields CASSIGTATGELFF.

This clone was counted a single time. This chain joins TRBV11-2 and TRBJ2-5; TRBD1 might be the D (6 bases). V lost 11 bases, J lost 3 bases, and 19 bases lay in between. The CDR3 is 14 amino acids. CDR1 is SGHAT and CDR2 is FQNNGV in the germline V gene. The CDR3 spells CACQVGAGEETQYF. The CDR3 nucleotides read TGTGCCTGTCAAGTTGGGGCAGGGGAAGAGACCCAGTACTTC.

The rearrangement joins TRBV11-3 to TRBJ2-2, with no clear D. Germline V gene lookup returns CDR1 SGHNT and CDR2 YENEEA. There are 15 residues in the CDR3. Between the trimmed V and J ends, which lost 1 base and 4 bases, there was a span of 10 bases. CDR3 coding DNA: TGTGCCAGCAGCTTAGTTCTCGCCGGCACCGGGGAGCTGTTTTTT. As protein: CASSLVLAGTGELFF.

V and J are TRBV10-2 and TRBJ1-5; D not resolved. CDR1 WSHSY and CDR2 SAAADI come from the germline V gene. The germline V and J ends were trimmed by 3 bases and 3 bases, with 9 bases remaining between them. The CDR3 runs to 14 residues. The CDR3: CASSDRSYNQPQHF. The CDR3 DNA is TGCGCCAGCAGTGACAGATCTTACAATCAGCCCCAGCATTTT.

The chain couples TRBV4-2 to TRBJ2-2, with 8 bases that match TRBD1. V was clipped by 0 bases and J by 4 bases; unmatched bases: 7. This CDR3 contains 17 residues. Germline assignment: CDR1 LGHNA and CDR2 YNFKEQ. CDR3 sequence: CASSQDWSGGITGELFF. The CDR3 coding sequence is TGTGCCAGCAGCCAAGATTGGTCAGGGGGCATCACCGGGGAGCTGTTTTTT.

The rearrangement joins TRBV10-3 to TRBJ2-1; 11 positions match TRBD2. Trimming cost V 6 bases and J 7 bases; bases outside gene matches: 11. In germline, CDR1 is ENHRY, CDR2 SYGVKD. This CDR3 has 16 amino acids. CDR3 coding DNA: TGTGCCATCAGCCCCGGGTTAGCGGGAGGGAGGAATGAGCAGTTCTTC. Translation: CAISPGLAGGRNEQFF.

This rearrangement joins TRBV7-2 to TRBJ2-3; D uncertain. CDR3 length: 14 amino acids. CDR1 is SGHTA, CDR2 FQGNSA, per germline. V dropped 2 bases and J dropped 5 bases, with 11 bases sitting between them. Here the CDR3 reads CASSLTSARDTQYF. DNA of the CDR3: TGTGCCAGCAGCTTAACCAGCGCAAGAGATACGCAGTATTTT.

The chain joins TRBV18 to TRBJ2-6; perhaps TRBD2 as D (5 bases). There are 18 residues in the CDR3. The V end lost 0 bases, the J end lost 0 bases, and 12 bases lay between the germline ends. In germline, CDR1 is KGHSH, CDR2 LQKENI. The CDR3 region is CASSPPRTGNSGANVLTF. As DNA, the CDR3 is TGTGCCAGCTCACCACCGAGGACGGGAAACTCTGGGGCCAACGTCCTGACTTTC.

The chain links TRBV27 to TRBJ2-3, with TRBD2 identical over 7 bases. The CDR3 contains 13 residues. CDR1 MNHEY and CDR2 SMNVEV come from the germline V gene (reference sequence). The chain's CDR3 is CTAQAGYTDTQYF. As DNA, the CDR3 is TGTACCGCGCAAGCGGGGTACACAGATACGCAGTATTTT.